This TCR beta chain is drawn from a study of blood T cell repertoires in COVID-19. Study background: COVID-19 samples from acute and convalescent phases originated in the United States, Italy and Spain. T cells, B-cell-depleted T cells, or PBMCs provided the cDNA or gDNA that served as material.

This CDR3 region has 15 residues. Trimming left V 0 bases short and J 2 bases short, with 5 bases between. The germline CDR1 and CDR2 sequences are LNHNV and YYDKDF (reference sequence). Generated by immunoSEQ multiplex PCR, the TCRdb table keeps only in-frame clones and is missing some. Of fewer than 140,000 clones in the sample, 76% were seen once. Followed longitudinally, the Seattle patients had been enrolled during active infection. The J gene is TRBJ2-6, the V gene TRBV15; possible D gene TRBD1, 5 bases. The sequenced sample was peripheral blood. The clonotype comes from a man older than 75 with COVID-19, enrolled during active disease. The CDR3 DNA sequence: TGTGCCACCAGCAGAGAACAGGCTGGGGCCAACGTCCTGACTTTC. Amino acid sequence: CATSREQAGANVLTF.